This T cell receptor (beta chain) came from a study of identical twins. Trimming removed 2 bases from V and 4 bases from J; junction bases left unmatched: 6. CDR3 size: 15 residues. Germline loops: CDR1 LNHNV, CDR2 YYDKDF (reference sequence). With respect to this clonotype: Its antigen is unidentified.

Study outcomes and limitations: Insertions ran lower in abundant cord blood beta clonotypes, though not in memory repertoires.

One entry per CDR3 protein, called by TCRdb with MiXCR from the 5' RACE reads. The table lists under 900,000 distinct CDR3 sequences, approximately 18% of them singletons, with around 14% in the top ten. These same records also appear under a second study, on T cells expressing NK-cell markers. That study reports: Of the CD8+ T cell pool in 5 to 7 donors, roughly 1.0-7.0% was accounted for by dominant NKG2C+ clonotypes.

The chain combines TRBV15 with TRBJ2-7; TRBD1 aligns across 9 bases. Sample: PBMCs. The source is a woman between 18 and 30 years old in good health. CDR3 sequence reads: CATSRPTGGPYEQYF. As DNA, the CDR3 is TGTGCCACCAGCAGACCGACAGGGGGTCCTTACGAGCAGTACTTC.